The TCR beta chain under discussion was sequenced for a study of T-cell memory formation after mild COVID-19. TCRdb fed the 5' RACE reads into MiXCR, producing one record per CDR3 protein. In the table there are around 80,000 distinct CDR3 sequences, about 13% of which are singletons. Germline CDR1 SGHDT, CDR2 YYEEEE. This CDR3 region has 17 residues. V lost 0 bases and J lost 2; bases outside the gene matches: 9. J is TRBJ2-3 and V is TRBV5-6, with 7 bases matching TRBD2. The sample taken for sequencing was PBMCs or a T cell subset sorted from them (not recorded which). This TCR came from a man younger than 35 who had mild COVID-19 (a few samples of this study predate the infection). Cell type and time point are not known. In DNA, the CDR3 is TGTGCCAGCAGCTTGGACGCAGCGGGGCTTGACACAGATACGCAGTATTTT. This gives the protein CASSLDAAGLDTDTQYF.